This TCR beta chain originates from a study of human T cells and chemical hapten exposure. This clonotype was seen ten or more times. Its antigen is unknown. TCRdb reprocessed the 5' RACE reads via MiXCR and lists one record per CDR3 protein. This sample yields tens of thousands of distinct CDR3 sequences, of which more than 7% are seen a single time; roughly 2.4% belongs to the top ten. The CDR3 has 15 residues. After removal of 1 base from V and 5 bases from J, the junction contained 5 bases not matched to a gene. Germline V CDR1 and CDR2: LGHNA, YSLEER. Overall study findings and caveats: With DPC sensitization, TCRs exceeding 1 in 1000 frequency showed no change.

Unfractionated whole blood yielded total RNA. The chain recombines TRBV4-3 with TRBJ1-1, with TRBD1 matching over 9 bases. The sequence was collected from a male donor in good health. DNA of the CDR3: TGCGCCAGCAGCCAAGCTGGGACAGGGAGGACTGAAGCTTTCTTT. Amino acid sequence: CASSQAGTGRTEAFF.